The present T cell receptor (beta chain) was sequenced within a study of blood T cell repertoires in COVID-19. The overall study: Collection of acute and convalescent COVID-19 samples took place in the United States, Italy and Spain. The analysed material was cDNA or gDNA that came from T cells, B-cell-depleted T cells, or PBMCs.

The table came from immunoSEQ multiplex PCR; TCRdb's copy has only in-frame clones and leaves some out. This table has about 120,000 clones, 81% appearing once. V shed 0 bases and J 6 bases; nucleotides not matched to a gene: 16. There are 20 residues in the CDR3. Looked up from germline, CDR1 is LGHNA and CDR2 is YNFKEQ. It was during active infection that Seattle patients were enrolled and then longitudinally followed. This clone was seen ten or more times. The sequencing sample was made of peripheral blood. This chain connects TRBV4-2 to TRBJ1-4; the match to TRBD1 covers 10 bases. The sequence came from a man aged 25-40 years with COVID-19, enrolled during active disease. CDR3 nucleotides: TGTGCCAGCAGCCAAGATGTGCGCCCCCCGGGCGGGACAGGGGATGAAAAACTGTTTTTT. Its protein product is CASSQDVRPPGGTGDEKLFF.